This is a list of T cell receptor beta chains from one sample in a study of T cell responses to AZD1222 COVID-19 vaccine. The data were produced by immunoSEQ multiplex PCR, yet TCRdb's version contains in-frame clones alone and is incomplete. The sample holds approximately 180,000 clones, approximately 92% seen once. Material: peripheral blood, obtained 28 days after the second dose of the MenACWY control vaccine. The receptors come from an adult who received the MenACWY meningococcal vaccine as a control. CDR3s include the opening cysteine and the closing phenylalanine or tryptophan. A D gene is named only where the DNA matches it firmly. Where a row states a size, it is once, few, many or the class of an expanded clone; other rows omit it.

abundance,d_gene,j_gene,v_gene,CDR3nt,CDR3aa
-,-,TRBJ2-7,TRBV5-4,TGTGCCAGCAGCCCCTCGCTGGCAGGGATTAACTACGAGCAGTACTTC,CASSPSLAGINYEQYF
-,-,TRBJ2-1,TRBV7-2,TGTGCCAGCAGCCCCTCCGGGGCCCAGGGCAATGAGCAGTTCTTC,CASSPSGAQGNEQFF
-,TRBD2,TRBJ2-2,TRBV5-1,TGCGCCAGCAGCTTGGGGACTAGCGGGGGCCTGAACACCGGGGAGCTGTTTTTT,CASSLGTSGGLNTGELFF
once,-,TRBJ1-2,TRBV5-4,TGTGCCAGCAGCTTAATGGGGAACTATGGCTACACCTTC,CASSLMGNYGYTF
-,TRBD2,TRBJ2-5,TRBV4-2,TGTGCCAGCAGCCAAGAGGGTGCTAGCGGGGGGCCAGAGACCCAGTACTTC,CASSQEGASGGPETQYF
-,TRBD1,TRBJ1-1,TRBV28,TGTGCCAGCAGTAGGCAGGGGGGGAACACTGAAGCTTTCTTT,CASSRQGGNTEAFF
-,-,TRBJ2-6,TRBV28,TGTGCCAGCCTCCCCTTGGGGGGGGCCAACGTCCTGACTTTC,CASLPLGGANVLTF
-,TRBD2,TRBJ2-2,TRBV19,TGTGCCAGTAGAAAGACTAGCGGGGGGGCGAACACCGGGGAGCTGTTTTTT,CASRKTSGGANTGELFF
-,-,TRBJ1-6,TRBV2,TGTGCCAGCCAATTGTGGGACTATAATTCACCCCTCCACTTT,CASQLWDYNSPLHF
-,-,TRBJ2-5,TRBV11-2,TGTGCCAGCAGCGGCCTTGAGGGGGTGACCCAGTACTTC,CASSGLEGVTQYF
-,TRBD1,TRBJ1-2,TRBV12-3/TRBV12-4,TGTGCCAGCAAGAGACAGGGAGCTTATGGCTACACCTTC,CASKRQGAYGYTF
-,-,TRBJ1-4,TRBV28,TGTGCCAGCAGCTCTCACGGCATGTGGGGGGGTGAAAAACTGTTTTTT,CASSSHGMWGGEKLFF
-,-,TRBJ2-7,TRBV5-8,TGTGCCAGCAGCTTGTGGACAGATCGAACCTACGAGCAGTACTTC,CASSLWTDRTYEQYF